A selection of T cell receptor beta chains follows, all from one sample in a study of blood T cell repertoires in COVID-19. Repertoires were generated with immunoSEQ multiplex PCR, while TCRdb's copy carries only in-frame clones and drops some. The sample lists about 64,000 clones, roughly 82% occurring once. Sequencing input: peripheral blood. The receptor set was obtained from a human donor in a cohort sampled during active COVID-19. The CDR3 runs from the conserved cysteine through the conserved F or W. The D gene is left open where the match is weak. Only some rows state a clone size, as once, few, many or a class for expanded clones.

d_gene: .
abundance: .
v_gene: TRBV4-1
j_gene: TRBJ1-2
len: 17
CDR3aa: CASSQYPPGDGNYGYTF
CDR3nt: TGCGCCAGCAGCCAATACCCCCCGGGAGACGGTAACTATGGCTACACCTTC

d_gene: TRBD1
abundance: .
v_gene: TRBV4-3
j_gene: TRBJ1-2
len: 17
CDR3aa: CASSQDHWGDRVGGYTF
CDR3nt: TGCGCCAGCAGCCAAGACCATTGGGGGGACAGGGTAGGCGGCTACACCTTC

d_gene: TRBD1
abundance: .
v_gene: TRBV5-1
j_gene: TRBJ1-2
len: 14
CDR3aa: CASSPGQGRGINTF
CDR3nt: TGCGCCAGCAGCCCTGGACAGGGGCGGGGAATAAACACCTTC

d_gene: .
abundance: .
v_gene: TRBV28
j_gene: TRBJ2-2
len: 13
CDR3aa: CASNQGNTGELFF
CDR3nt: TGTGCCAGCAATCAGGGGAACACCGGGGAGCTGTTTTTT

d_gene: .
abundance: .
v_gene: TRBV7-2
j_gene: TRBJ1-5
len: 14
CDR3aa: CASSPTDRNQPQHF
CDR3nt: TGTGCCAGCAGCCCCACCGACAGGAATCAGCCCCAGCATTTT

d_gene: TRBD1
abundance: .
v_gene: TRBV5-8
j_gene: TRBJ2-7
len: 16
CDR3aa: CASSFLAGTGFYEQYF
CDR3nt: TGTGCCAGCAGCTTCCTGGCGGGGACAGGGTTCTACGAGCAGTACTTC

d_gene: .
abundance: few
v_gene: TRBV2
j_gene: TRBJ2-2
len: 14
CDR3aa: CARAAARNTGELFF
CDR3nt: TGTGCCAGGGCGGCGGCCCGGAACACCGGGGAGCTGTTTTTT

d_gene: TRBD2
abundance: .
v_gene: TRBV7-3
j_gene: TRBJ2-5
len: 15
CDR3aa: CASSPMGGEQETQYF
CDR3nt: TGTGCCAGCAGCCCGATGGGGGGGGAACAAGAGACCCAGTACTTC

d_gene: TRBD2
abundance: .
v_gene: TRBV19
j_gene: TRBJ2-3
len: 16
CDR3aa: CASSQLAGTSTDTQYF
CDR3nt: TGTGCCAGTAGTCAGCTAGCGGGAACTAGCACAGATACGCAGTATTTT

d_gene: .
abundance: .
v_gene: TRBV30
j_gene: TRBJ1-2
len: 12
CDR3aa: CAWSGGNYGYTF
CDR3nt: TGTGCCTGGAGTGGCGGGAACTATGGCTACACCTTC

d_gene: TRBD1
abundance: .
v_gene: TRBV30
j_gene: TRBJ2-1
len: 13
CDR3aa: CAWLQGAGYEQFF
CDR3nt: TGTGCCTGGCTACAGGGGGCTGGTTATGAGCAGTTCTTC